This T cell receptor (beta chain) was retrieved from a study of blood T cell repertoires in COVID-19. At the level of the study: The analysed material was cDNA or gDNA that came from T cells, B-cell-depleted T cells, or PBMCs.

Profiled with immunoSEQ multiplex PCR; TCRdb holds only in-frame clones, not every one. The sample includes a few hundred thousand clones, more than 65% of them seen just once. This clone was picked up one time. The source of this sequence is a person between 70 and 80 years old with COVID-19, enrolled during active disease. Material for sequencing was peripheral blood.

CDR3: CASNPGQRDQPQHF. CDR3 nucleotides: TGTGCCAGTAATCCGGGACAGCGGGATCAGCCCCAGCATTTT. This chain uses TRBV19 with TRBJ1-5, with 7 bases aligning to TRBD1. Germline CDR1 is LNHDA and CDR2 is SQIVND (reference sequence). The CDR3 has 14 residues. Trimming at V came to 7 bases and at J to 5 bases, leaving 8 bases not matched to a gene.